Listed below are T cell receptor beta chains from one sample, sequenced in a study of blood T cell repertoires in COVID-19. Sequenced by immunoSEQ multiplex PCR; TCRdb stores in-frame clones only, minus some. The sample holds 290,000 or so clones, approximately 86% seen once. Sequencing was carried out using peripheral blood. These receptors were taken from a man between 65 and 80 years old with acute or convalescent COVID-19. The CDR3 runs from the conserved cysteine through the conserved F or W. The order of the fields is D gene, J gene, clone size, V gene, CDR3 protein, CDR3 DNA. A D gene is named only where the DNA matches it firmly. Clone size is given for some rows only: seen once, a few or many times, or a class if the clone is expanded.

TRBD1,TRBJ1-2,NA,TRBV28,CASSLVRGDYGYTF,TGTGCCAGCAGTTTAGTCAGGGGGGACTATGGCTACACCTTC
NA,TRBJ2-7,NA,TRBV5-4,CAFSGAASSYEQYF,TGTGCTTTCAGCGGAGCCGCGAGCTCCTACGAGCAGTACTTC
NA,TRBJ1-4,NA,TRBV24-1,CATESDSGEKLFF,TGTGCCACCGAATCCGATTCAGGGGAAAAACTGTTTTTT
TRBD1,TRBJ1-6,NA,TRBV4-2,CASSPDRFNSPLHF,TGTGCCAGCAGCCCGGACAGGTTTAATTCACCCCTCCACTTT
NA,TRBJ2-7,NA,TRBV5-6,CASSFKRTASYEQYF,TGTGCCAGCAGCTTCAAAAGGACAGCCTCCTACGAGCAGTACTTC
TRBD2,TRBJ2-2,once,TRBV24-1,CATSDVGAGGSYTGELFF,TGTGCCACCAGTGATGTCGGAGCGGGGGGCTCCTATACCGGGGAGCTGTTTTTT
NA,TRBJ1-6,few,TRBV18,CASSPGRTDNSPLHF,TGTGCCAGCTCACCGGGGAGGACCGATAATTCACCCCTCCACTTT
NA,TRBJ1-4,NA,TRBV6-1,CASSDRQGSHEKLFF,TGTGCCAGCAGTGATCGGCAGGGGTCTCATGAAAAACTGTTTTTT
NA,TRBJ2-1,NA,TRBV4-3,CASSQDPAVSSYNEQFF,TGCGCCAGCAGCCAAGATCCGGCGGTCAGCTCCTACAATGAGCAGTTCTTC
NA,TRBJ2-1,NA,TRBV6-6,CASSFPSGNEQFF,TGTGCCAGCAGTTTCCCCTCGGGGAATGAGCAGTTCTTC
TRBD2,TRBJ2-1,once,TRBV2,CASRDPSGTYNEQFF,TGTGCCAGCAGAGACCCTAGCGGGACATACAATGAGCAGTTCTTC
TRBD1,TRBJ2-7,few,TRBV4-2,CAFHRSRTGEPYEQYF,TGTGCCTTCCACCGCTCCCGGACAGGAGAGCCCTACGAGCAGTACTTC
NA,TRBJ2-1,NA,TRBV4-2,CASSQGRGNEQFF,TGTGCCAGCAGCCAAGGACGGGGGAATGAGCAGTTCTTC
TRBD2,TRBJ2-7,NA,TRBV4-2,CASSQDLAGGSSYEQYF,TGTGCCAGCAGCCAAGATCTTGCGGGGGGAAGCTCCTACGAGCAGTACTTC
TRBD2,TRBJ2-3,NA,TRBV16,CASSQIRTSGRAADTQYF,TGTGCCAGCAGCCAAATACGGACTAGCGGGAGGGCCGCAGATACGCAGTATTTT
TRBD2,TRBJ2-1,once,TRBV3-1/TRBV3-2,CASSHAFSGGLGEQFF,TGTGCCAGCAGCCATGCTTTTAGCGGGGGCCTGGGTGAGCAGTTCTTC
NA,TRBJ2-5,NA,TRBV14,CASSQGSRETQYF,TGTGCCAGCAGCCAAGGGAGTAGGGAGACCCAGTACTTC
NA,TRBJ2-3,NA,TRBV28,CASSLRASTDTQYF,TGTGCCAGCAGTTTACGTGCGTCCACAGATACGCAGTATTTT
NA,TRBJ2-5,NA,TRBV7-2,CASSLVQGKTQYF,TGTGCCAGCAGCTTAGTGCAGGGAAAGACCCAGTACTTC
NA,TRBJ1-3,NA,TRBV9,CASSVGQGSGNTIYF,TGTGCCAGCAGCGTAGGTCAGGGTTCTGGAAACACCATATATTTT
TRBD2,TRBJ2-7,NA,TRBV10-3,CAISDIWVSSGTSYEQYF,TGTGCCATCAGTGATATTTGGGTATCTAGCGGGACCTCCTACGAGCAGTACTTC
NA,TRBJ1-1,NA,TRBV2,CASSPHGNTEAFF,TGTGCCAGCAGTCCCCACGGGAACACTGAAGCTTTCTTT
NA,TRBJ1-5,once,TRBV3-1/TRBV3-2,CASSQDRGGGNQPQHF,TGTGCCAGCAGCCAAGACAGGGGCGGTGGCAATCAGCCCCAGCATTTT
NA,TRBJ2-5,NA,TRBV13,CASSVLGRGAGETQYF,TGTGCCAGCAGCGTCCTCGGCCGGGGGGCCGGAGAGACCCAGTACTTC
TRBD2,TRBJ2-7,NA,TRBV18,CASSPPGLAGYEQYF,TGTGCCAGCTCACCTCCGGGACTAGCGGGATACGAGCAGTACTTC
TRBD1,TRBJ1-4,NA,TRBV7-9,CASSLGTGTEKLFF,TGTGCCAGCAGCTTGGGGACAGGGACTGAAAAACTGTTTTTT
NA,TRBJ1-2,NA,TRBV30,CAWSSQWSDGYTF,TGTGCCTGGAGTTCTCAGTGGTCTGATGGCTACACCTTC